The 12 T cell receptor beta chains reported below all come from one sample, sequenced in a study of beta chain features in type 1 diabetes (dated by TCRdb to 2016 to 2019). Library method: the immunoSEQ multiplex PCR assay. The High Capacity cDNA Reverse Transcription Kit was used to reverse transcribe all of the isolated RNA, meaning that expressed TCRB transcripts were what got sequenced. The clones in this table, taken by TCRdb from immuneACCESS, are in-frame only. Not every clone is retained; where verified, under half of the shortfall comes from an unresolved V gene, and the cause of the rest is unknown. Counted in this sample were around 300,000 clones; around 13% of them appeared once. The ten largest clones capture under 8.5% of the sample. The material sequenced was central memory CD4+ T cells from blood. These receptors all stem from a man aged 25 to 40 in good health.

This sequence joins TRBV5-1 and TRBJ2-1, with D uncertain. Germline-derived CDR1 and CDR2 are SGHRS and YFSETQ. V gave up 0 bases and J gave up 0 bases, with 10 bases separating them. This CDR3 comprises 16 residues. In DNA, the CDR3 is TGCGCCAGCAGCTTGGTACCTGGGTACTCCTACAATGAGCAGTTCTTC. Residues: CASSLVPGYSYNEQFF.

In this sample, this clone turned up a few times. This rearrangement joins TRBV15 to TRBJ1-3; 8 bases map to TRBD1. Germline loops: CDR1 LNHNV, CDR2 YYDKDF (reference sequence). The CDR3 is made up of 15 amino acids. The J segment lost 8 bases and the V segment lost 0 bases, leaving 6 bases of the junction unmatched. CDR3 sequence (DNA): TGTGCCACCAGCAGAGAGTCAGGGGGCCAAGACACCATATATTTT. Translated: CATSRESGGQDTIYF.

This clone was counted only a few times. The genes are TRBV28 and TRBJ2-5; D uncertain. V was cut by 3 bases and J by 1 base, with 9 bases left in between. This CDR3 has 14 residues. Germline V gene lookup returns CDR1 MDHEN and CDR2 SYDVKM. CDR3 sequence (DNA): TGTGCCAGCAGTTTTTTTAAGACCCAAGAGACCCAGTACTTC. Protein product: CASSFFKTQETQYF. The full variable domain, with the rest looked up from reference TRBV28 and TRBJ2-5, is DVKVTQSSRYLVKRTGEKVFLECVQDMDHENMFWYRQDPGLGLRLIYFSYDVKMKEKGDIPEGYSVSREKKERFSLILESASTNQTSMYLCASSFFKTQETQYFGPGTRLLVL.

The sample holds one count of this clone. The V gene is TRBV6-5, the J gene TRBJ1-1; D might be TRBD1 (6 bases). The V gene's germline CDR1 is MNHEY and CDR2 SVGAGI. V was cut by 5 bases and J by 6 bases, with 13 bases left in between. The CDR3 loop spans 13 amino acids. The CDR3 loop is CASSDRLRAEAFF. The CDR3 region has the DNA TGTGCCAGCAGTGACAGGTTGAGGGCTGAAGCTTTCTTT.

The chain has TRBV9 and TRBJ2-5; D possibly corresponds to TRBD2 (5 bases). The germline V and J ends were trimmed by 1 base and 2 bases, with 9 bases remaining between them. Looked up from germline, CDR1 is SGDLS and CDR2 is YYNGEE. The CDR3 totals 14 residues. CDR3 region: CASSVRGQQETQYF. CDR3 sequence (DNA): TGTGCCAGCAGCGTAAGAGGGCAACAAGAGACCCAGTACTTC.

V is TRBV6-6 and J is TRBJ2-1; D ambiguous. CDR1 is MNHNY, CDR2 SVGAGI, per germline (reference sequence). CDR3 size: 11 residues. The V and J ends lost 7 bases and 6 bases respectively, with 7 bases between them. The CDR3 DNA follows: TGTGCCAGCACCTCGGGCAATGAGCAGTTCTTC. It codes for CASTSGNEQFF.

The chain links TRBV6-5 to TRBJ1-3; D unclear. The CDR3 length is 14 residues. Trimming shortened V by 5 bases and J by 4 bases, and 12 bases separated the two germline ends. Germline V gives CDR1 MNHEY, CDR2 SVGAGI. CDR3: CASSTRRLGNTIYF. The CDR3 DNA follows: TGTGCCAGCAGTACCCGGCGACTCGGAAACACCATATATTTT.

J is TRBJ2-2 and V is TRBV7-2; 7 bases align to TRBD1. Trimming at V came to 1 base and at J to 4 bases, leaving 6 bases not matched to a gene. The CDR3 has 16 residues. CDR1 is SGHTA and CDR2 is FQGNSA in the germline V gene. CDR3 coding DNA: TGTGCCAGCAGCTTAGTCAGGGGGTCGTTCACCGGGGAGCTGTTTTTT. As protein: CASSLVRGSFTGELFF.

This rearrangement joins TRBV29-1 to TRBJ1-1, with TRBD1 identical over 7 bases. V trimming: 4 bases; J trimming: 8 bases; junction bases outside the gene matches: 4. The CDR3 is 11 residues long. Germline-derived CDR1 and CDR2 are SQVTM and ANQGSEA. The CDR3 reads CSVGGTAEAFF. CDR3 coding DNA: TGCAGCGTTGGGGGGACAGCCGAAGCTTTCTTT.

There are a few counts of this clone. The junction differs from germline at one of its ends, possibly a read error. This chain connects TRBV7-7 to TRBJ1-1; the D is unclear. Germline CDR1 is SSHAT and CDR2 is FNYEAQ (reference sequence). CDR3 size: 14 residues. CDR3 loop: CASSPGGGNAEAFF. CDR3 sequence (DNA): TGTGCCAGCAGCCCGGGTGGAGGGAACGCTGAAGCTTTCTTT.

This clone has only a few counts. For the CDR3, the DNA is TGTGCCAGCAGCGCAGGGCCGGGGGGCTACACCTTC. It encodes CASSAGPGGYTF. The chain is built from TRBV2 and TRBJ1-2; D may be TRBD1 (5 bases). Germline-derived CDR1 and CDR2 are SNHLY and FYNNEI. The CDR3 extends over 12 amino acids. The V end lost 6 bases, the J end lost 8 bases, and 13 bases lay between the germline ends. The complete variable domain, with remaining parts taken from reference TRBV2 and TRBJ1-2, reads EPEVTQTPSHQVTQMGQEVILRCVPISNHLYFYWYRQILGQKVEFLVSFYNNEISEKSEIFDDQFSVERPDGSNFTLKIRSTKLEDSAMYFCASSAGPGGYTFGSGTRLTVV.

This clone was counted a few times. V gene TRBV21-1 combines with J gene TRBJ1-4. TRBV21-1 is deemed a pseudogene. The length of the CDR3 is 15 residues. The CDR3 loop reads CASSPWPGRNEKLFF. The CDR3 DNA is TGTGCCAGCAGCCCCTGGCCGGGGCGCAATGAAAAACTGTTTTTT.